This T cell receptor beta chain is from a study of cytomegalovirus exposure and HLA in healthy donors. As for the donors, each was a healthy bone marrow donor. The CDR3 spans 12 residues. The V end lost 4 bases, the J end lost 8 bases, and 10 bases lay between the germline ends. CDR1 and CDR2 (germline): SGHRS, YFSETQ. Primers: 60 Vbeta forward and 13 Jbeta reverse. The method was immunoSEQ multiplex PCR; TCRdb's version includes in-frame clones alone and lacks a portion of them. The top ten hold roughly 1.4% of the sample, which has just over 150,000 clones, around 77% seen once. The genes are TRBV5-1 and TRBJ2-1, with a weak D call TRBD2 (5 bases). The TCR was taken from a woman in her twenties or thirties in good health and CMV-seronegative. Sequencing input: PBMCs. CDR3 nucleotides: TGCGCCAGCAGCCAAGCGAGGGATGAGCAGTTCTTC. It translates to CASSQARDEQFF.